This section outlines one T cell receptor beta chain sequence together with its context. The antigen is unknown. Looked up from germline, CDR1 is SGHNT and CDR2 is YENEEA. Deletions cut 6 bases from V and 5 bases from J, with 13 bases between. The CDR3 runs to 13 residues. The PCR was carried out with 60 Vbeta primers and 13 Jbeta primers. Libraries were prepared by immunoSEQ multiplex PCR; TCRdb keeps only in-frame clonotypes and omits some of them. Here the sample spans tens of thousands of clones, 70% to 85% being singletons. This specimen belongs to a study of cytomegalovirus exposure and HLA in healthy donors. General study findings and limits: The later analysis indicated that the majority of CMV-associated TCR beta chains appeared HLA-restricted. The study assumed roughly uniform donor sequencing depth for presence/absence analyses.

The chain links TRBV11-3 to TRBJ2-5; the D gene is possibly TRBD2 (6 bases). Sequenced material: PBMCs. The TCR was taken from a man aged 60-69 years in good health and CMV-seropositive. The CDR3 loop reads CASRDRGKETQYF. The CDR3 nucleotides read TGTGCCAGCAGGGACCGGGGGAAGGAGACCCAGTACTTC.